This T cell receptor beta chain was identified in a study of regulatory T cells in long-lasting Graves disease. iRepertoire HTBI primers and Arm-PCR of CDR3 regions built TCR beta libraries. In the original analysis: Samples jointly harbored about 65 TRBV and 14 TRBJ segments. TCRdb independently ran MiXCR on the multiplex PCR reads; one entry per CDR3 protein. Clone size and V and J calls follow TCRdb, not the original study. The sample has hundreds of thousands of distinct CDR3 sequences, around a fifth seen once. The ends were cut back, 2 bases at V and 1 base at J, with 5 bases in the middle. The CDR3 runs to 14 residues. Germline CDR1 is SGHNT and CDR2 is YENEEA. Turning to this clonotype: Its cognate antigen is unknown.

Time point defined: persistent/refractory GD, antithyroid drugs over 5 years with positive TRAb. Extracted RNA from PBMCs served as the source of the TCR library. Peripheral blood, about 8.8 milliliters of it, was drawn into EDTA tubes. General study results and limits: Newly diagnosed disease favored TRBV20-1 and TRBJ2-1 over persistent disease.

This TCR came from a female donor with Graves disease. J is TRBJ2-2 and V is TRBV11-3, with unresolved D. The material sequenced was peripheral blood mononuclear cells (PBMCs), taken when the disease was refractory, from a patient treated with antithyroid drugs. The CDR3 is CASSLYGNTGELFF. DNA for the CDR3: TGTGCCAGCAGCTTATACGGGAACACCGGGGAGCTGTTTTTT.